One sample yielded the 27 T cell receptor beta chains listed below, sequenced in a study of tissue T cells after allogeneic stem cell transplantation (dated by TCRdb to between 2021 and 2022). The library was prepared using the immunoSEQ multiplex PCR assay. The table comes from immuneACCESS by way of TCRdb, which keeps in-frame sequences with V and J called. Part of the clones is missing from these tables; in studies checked, under half for an unresolved V gene and the rest for unknown reasons. A total of about 6,300 clones appear in this sample, less than 70% of them only once. The top ten clonotypes cover around 25% of the sample. What this sample's time point label stands for: human tissue collected at research (rapid) autopsy. Sample: tissue from the stomach, taken at autopsy. These receptors were collected from a woman aged 18 to 55 with breast cancer.

The sample holds a few counts of this clone. The V call is TRBV21-1, the J call TRBJ1-2. TRBV21-1 is annotated as a pseudogene. The CDR3 is 12 residues long. The CDR3 DNA follows: TGTGCCAGCAGCAAAGGTTCGGGGGGCTACACCTTC. This translates into CASSKGSGGYTF.

The V gene is TRBV19, the J gene TRBJ1-2; maybe TRBD1 (5 bases). Per the germline V gene, CDR1 is LNHDA and CDR2 is SQIVND (reference sequence). The length of the CDR3 is 12 residues. Trimming took off 3 bases at V and 4 bases at J, with 6 bases between the two ends. The CDR3 region has the DNA TGTGCCAGTAGTATCCAGGGCTATGGCTACACCTTC. Translated, it gives CASSIQGYGYTF.

The rearrangement uses TRBV20-1 and TRBJ2-3; D call uncertain. V dropped 4 bases and J dropped 3 bases, with 5 bases sitting between them. CDR1 DFQATT and CDR2 SNEGSKA come from the germline V gene (reference sequence). The CDR3 has 11 amino acids. The CDR3 here is CSAKRTDTQYF. Written as DNA, the CDR3 is TGCAGTGCTAAAAGAACAGATACGCAGTATTTT.

In its sample, this clone ranks as medium-sized. The chain is built from TRBV9 and TRBJ1-3; D uncertain. The CDR3 covers 16 residues. Deletions cut 0 bases from V and 0 bases from J, with 10 bases between. The germline CDR1 and CDR2 sequences are SGDLS and YYNGEE. CDR3 residues: CASSVAMYLSGNTIYF. The CDR3 nucleotides are TGTGCCAGCAGCGTAGCTATGTATCTCTCTGGAAACACCATATATTTT.

This chain links TRBV3-1 (or the pseudogene TRBV3-2) with TRBJ2-3; no clear D. CDR3 length equals 13 residues. Germline V CDR1 and CDR2: LGHDT, YNNKEL (reference sequence). V shed 1 base and J shed 4 bases, with 6 bases lying between them. The DNA of the CDR3 is TGTGCCAGCAGCCAAGGGTCGGCAGATACGCAGTATTTT. Protein: CASSQGSADTQYF.

V is TRBV5-6 and J is TRBJ2-7, with 9 bases identical to TRBD1. With 3 bases clipped from V and 4 bases from J, the junction kept 8 bases outside the gene matches. Germline assignment: CDR1 SGHDT and CDR2 YYEEEE. The CDR3 runs 15 residues. The CDR3 spells CASSSGTGIGYEQYF. CDR3 coding DNA: TGTGCCAGCAGCTCGGGGACAGGGATTGGGTACGAGCAGTACTTC.

The chain links TRBV6-2 or TRBV6-3 to TRBJ2-1; TRBD2 agrees at 13 bases. The CDR3 is 17 amino acids. The J segment lost 0 bases and the V segment lost 2 bases, leaving 1 base of the junction unmatched. CDR1 and CDR2 from the germline V gene are MNHEY and SVGEGT. This chain's CDR3 is CASSYRTSGSSYNEQFF. CDR3 DNA: TGTGCCAGCAGTTACCGGACTAGCGGGAGCTCCTACAATGAGCAGTTCTTC.

This clone has more than one count but fewer than ten. V and J are TRBV9 and TRBJ1-1; D uncertain. V gave up 0 bases and J gave up 8 bases, with 11 bases separating them. This CDR3 comprises 13 residues. Germline values: CDR1 SGDLS, CDR2 YYNGEE. CDR3 DNA: TGTGCCAGCAGCGTAGGGGTAGCGGCGGAAGCTTTCTTT. Translation: CASSVGVAAEAFF. Filled out from reference TRBV9 and TRBJ1-1, the complete variable domain reads DSGVTQTPKHLITATGQRVTLRCSPRSGDLSVYWYQQSLDQGLQFLIQYYNGEERAKGNILERFSAQQFPDLHSELNLSSLELGDSALYFCASSVGVAAEAFFGQGTRLTVV.

There are a few counts of this clone. V gene TRBV15 combines with J gene TRBJ2-5; D is possibly TRBD2 (6 bases). Germline CDR1 and CDR2: LNHNV and YYDKDF (reference sequence). Trimming left V 6 bases short and J 0 bases short, with 11 bases between. The CDR3 spans 14 residues. CDR3 loop: CATSGRGDQETQYF. The CDR3 nucleotides read TGTGCCACCAGTGGTCGCGGGGACCAAGAGACCCAGTACTTC.

The rearrangement joins TRBV7-2 to TRBJ2-5; D is possibly TRBD2 (5 bases). CDR1 SGHTA and CDR2 FQGNSA come from the germline V gene. The V and J ends lost 2 bases and 1 base respectively, with 14 bases between them. This CDR3 comprises 16 residues. Here the CDR3 DNA reads TGTGCCAGCAGCTTATTTCTCGGGGTGGGCCAAGAGACCCAGTACTTC. Translation gives CASSLFLGVGQETQYF.

The chain's CDR3 is CASSLLETSIYNEQFF. The CDR3 DNA is TGTGCCAGCAGTTTACTCGAGACTAGCATCTACAATGAGCAGTTCTTC. The V and J genes are TRBV28 and TRBJ2-1; TRBD2 matches 7 bases. The CDR3 loop spans 16 amino acids. V shed 2 bases, J shed 3 bases, and the junction held 7 bases outside the gene matches. The germline CDR1 and CDR2 sequences are MDHEN and SYDVKM.

DNA of the CDR3: TGCGCCAGCAGCCAGGTCATTCATAGCAATCAGCCCCAGCATTTT. This codes for CASSQVIHSNQPQHF. The chain recombines TRBV4-3 with TRBJ1-5, with D unclear. CDR3 length: 15 amino acids. The V gene's germline CDR1 is LGHNA and CDR2 YSLEER. V was shortened by 3 bases and J by 0 bases, with 9 bases between the two germline ends.

V is TRBV7-9 and J is TRBJ1-1; perhaps TRBD1 as D (6 bases). This CDR3 comprises 14 residues. Trimming left V 6 bases short and J 8 bases short, with 19 bases between. Germline assignment: CDR1 SEHNR and CDR2 FQNEAQ (reference sequence). The CDR3 nucleotides are TGTGCCAGCAGTCGGGGGGCAGCCTCCTTGGAAGCTTTCTTT. It encodes CASSRGAASLEAFF. Supplemented by reference TRBV7-9 and TRBJ1-1, the full variable domain reads DTGVSQNPRHKITKRGQNVTFRCDPISEHNRLYWYRQTLGQGPEFLTYFQNEAQLEKSRLLSDRFSAERPKGSFSTLEIQRTEQGDSAMYLCASSRGAASLEAFFGQGTRLTVV.

The rearrangement uses TRBV28 and TRBJ2-7; 7 nucleotides line up with TRBD1. The trim removed 6 bases at V and 3 bases at J, leaving 11 bases unmatched. The germline CDR1 and CDR2 sequences are MDHEN and SYDVKM. The CDR3 sequence is 15 residues long. CDR3 coding DNA: TGTGCCAGCAGCCCGGGGACAGATACTTTCTACGAGCAGTACTTC. This gives the protein CASSPGTDTFYEQYF.

The V gene is TRBV19, the J gene TRBJ2-7; either TRBD1 or TRBD2 may fit D (5 bases each). Between the trimmed V and J ends, which lost 1 base and 3 bases, there was a span of 10 bases. Germline lookup yields CDR1 LNHDA and CDR2 SQIVND (reference sequence). The CDR3 extends over 14 amino acids. The CDR3 here is CASSIAGRLYEQYF. CDR3 bases: TGTGCCAGTAGTATAGCGGGACGACTCTACGAGCAGTACTTC. The full variable domain, completed using reference TRBV19 and TRBJ2-7, is DGGITQSPKYLFRKEGQNVTLSCEQNLNHDAMYWYRQDPGQGLRLIYYSQIVNDFQKGDIAEGYSVSREKKESFPLTVTSAQKNPTAFYLCASSIAGRLYEQYFGPGTRLTVT.

The chain uses TRBV9 and TRBJ1-2, with 7 nucleotides matching TRBD1. The CDR3 runs to 16 residues. J gave up 4 bases and V 3 bases, and 12 bases lay outside the gene matches. CDR1 is SGDLS and CDR2 is YYNGEE in the germline V gene. The CDR3 DNA is TGTGCCAGCAGCGCAGACCGACAGGGTTCCGGCTATGGCTACACCTTC. Amino acids: CASSADRQGSGYGYTF.

This clone was picked up a small number of times. V gene TRBV18 combines with J gene TRBJ2-4; no clear D gene. V was shortened by 2 bases and J by 2 bases, with 10 bases between the two germline ends. This CDR3 contains 15 residues. CDR1 is KGHSH, CDR2 LQKENI, per germline. The CDR3 DNA reads as TGTGCCAGCTCACCAGAGAGGTTATCCAAAAACATTCAGTACTTC. It yields the protein CASSPERLSKNIQYF.

This chain links TRBV5-1 with TRBJ1-1; D remains unclear. V was trimmed by 5 bases and J by 3 bases, leaving 11 bases between them. Germline V gene data show CDR1 as SGHRS and CDR2 as YFSETQ. CDR3 length equals 13 residues. CDR3 nucleotides: TGCGCCAGCAGTGAGTCCCTCCACACTGAAGCTTTCTTT. It is translated as CASSESLHTEAFF.

V is TRBV10-3 and J is TRBJ1-2; no clear D gene. Trimming stripped 8 bases from V and 5 bases from J, with 15 bases between. The CDR3 extends over 13 amino acids. Looked up from germline, CDR1 is ENHRY and CDR2 is SYGVKD. The CDR3 sequence is CAISGVGVYGYTF. CDR3 DNA sequence: TGTGCCATCTCCGGGGTAGGCGTTTATGGCTACACCTTC.

This chain uses TRBV29-1 with TRBJ2-1, with D perhaps TRBD2 (5 bases). In germline, CDR1 is SQVTM, CDR2 ANQGSEA. V lost 5 bases and J 4 bases, leaving 15 bases between the germline ends. CDR3 length: 14 amino acids. CDR3 region: CSVFGGDLYNEQFF. CDR3 sequence (DNA): TGCAGCGTTTTCGGAGGAGACTTATACAATGAGCAGTTCTTC.

The chain uses TRBV7-9 and TRBJ2-5; D not resolved. V was shortened by 5 bases and J by 5 bases, with 9 bases between the two germline ends. Germline V gene data show CDR1 as SEHNR and CDR2 as FQNEAQ (reference sequence). The CDR3 runs 12 residues. The CDR3 bases are TGTGCCAGCAGCCCCTGGGTGGAGACCCAGTACTTC. Its translation is CASSPWVETQYF.

The chain recombines TRBV6-4 with TRBJ1-6; D is ambiguous. The V and J ends lost 2 bases and 7 bases respectively, with 6 bases between them. Germline CDR1 reads MRHNA; CDR2 reads SNTAGT. There are 13 residues in the CDR3. CDR3 bases: TGTGCCAGCAGTGACAGGGCGAATTCACCCCTCCACTTT. This translates into CASSDRANSPLHF.

This sequence joins TRBV19 and TRBJ1-2, with TRBD1 matching over 8 bases. This CDR3 spans 15 amino acids. Germline assignment: CDR1 LNHDA and CDR2 SQIVND (reference sequence). V dropped 5 bases and J dropped 1; count of bases not matched to a gene: 6. The CDR3 here is CASSERTGNNYGYTF. The CDR3 region has the DNA TGTGCCAGTAGTGAGCGGACAGGGAATAACTATGGCTACACCTTC.

The chain uses TRBV29-1 and TRBJ2-1; D is uncertain. The CDR3 sequence is 12 residues long. Germline loops: CDR1 SQVTM, CDR2 ANQGSEA. V was cut by 0 bases and J by 6 bases, with 6 bases left in between. The CDR3 reads CSVEDSVNEQFF. CDR3 bases: TGCAGCGTTGAAGACAGCGTCAATGAGCAGTTCTTC.

V and J are TRBV10-1 and TRBJ2-7; TRBD2 matches 16 bases. In germline, CDR1 is WNHNN, CDR2 SYGVQD (reference sequence). The CDR3 runs to 23 residues. J lost 5 bases, V lost 6 bases, and 28 bases had no gene match. The CDR3 DNA reads TGCGCCAGCAGAAAGGGGGCGCCTTCATACCCGGGACTAGCGGGAGGGCCTATCCACGAGCAGTACTTC. It codes for CASRKGAPSYPGLAGGPIHEQYF.

A few counts support this clone. This chain links TRBV27 with TRBJ2-1; D gene unclear. The CDR3 has 13 amino acids. In germline, CDR1 is MNHEY, CDR2 SMNVEV (reference sequence). With 6 bases removed from V and 8 bases from J, the gap between germline ends came to 14 bases. The CDR3 DNA is TGTGCCAGCAGCCCCTCTAGGGCCGATGAGCAGTTCTTC. Amino acids: CASSPSRADEQFF.

The rearrangement uses TRBV5-1 and TRBJ2-7, with D tentatively TRBD1 (5 bases). The germline V gene encodes CDR1 SGHRS and CDR2 YFSETQ. Trimming cost V 4 bases and J 0 bases, with 14 bases left between them. The CDR3 is 15 amino acids. The CDR3 nucleotides read TGCGCCAGCAGCCCGGACACAGGAAGCTCCTACGAGCAGTACTTC. Amino acids: CASSPDTGSSYEQYF.